One T cell receptor beta chain is described in this entry. The target antigen is unknown. This specimen belongs to a study of T cell repertoires in cytomegalovirus infection. Whole-study context: CMV infection together with matching HLA type was indicated by public TCR beta signatures. Study-level results: Individuals carrying CMV plus the relevant HLA were identified by cumulative frequency of public TCR beta families. Clonotype analysis showed dominance of the ex vivo response by HLA-C-restricted CMV-specific TCR beta clonotypes.

TCRdb reprocessed the reads via MiXCR and lists one record per CDR3 protein. The sample has hundreds of thousands of distinct CDR3 sequences, approximately 24% seen once. The clonotype comes from a human donor in good health (CMV status not recorded). Some clones in this sample may be carry-over from other donors' samples. The source material was CD8+ T cells from PBMCs.

The CDR3: CASSIDGAETQYF. In DNA form, the CDR3 reads TGTGCCAGTAGTATTGACGGGGCAGAGACCCAGTACTTC. The chain is built from TRBV19 and TRBJ2-5, with D perhaps assigned TRBD1 or TRBD2 (5 bases each). The V end lost 3 bases, the J end lost 4 bases, and 9 bases lay between the germline ends. The CDR3 totals 13 residues. From germline, CDR1 is LNHDA and CDR2 SQIVND (reference sequence).